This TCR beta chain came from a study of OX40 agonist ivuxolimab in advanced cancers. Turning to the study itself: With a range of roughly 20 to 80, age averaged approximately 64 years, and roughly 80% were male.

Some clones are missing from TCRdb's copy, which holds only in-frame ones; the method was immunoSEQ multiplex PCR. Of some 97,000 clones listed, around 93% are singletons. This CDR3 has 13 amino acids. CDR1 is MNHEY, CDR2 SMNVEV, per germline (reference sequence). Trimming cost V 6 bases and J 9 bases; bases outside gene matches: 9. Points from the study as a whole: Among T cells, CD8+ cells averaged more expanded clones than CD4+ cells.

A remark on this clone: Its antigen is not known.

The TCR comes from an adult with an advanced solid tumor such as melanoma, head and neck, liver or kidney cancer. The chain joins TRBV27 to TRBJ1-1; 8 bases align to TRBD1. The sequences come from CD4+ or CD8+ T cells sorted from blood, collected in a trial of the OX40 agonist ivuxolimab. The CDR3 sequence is CASSYRQGAKAFF. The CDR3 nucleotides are TGTGCCAGCAGCTACCGCCAGGGGGCAAAAGCTTTCTTT.